This T cell receptor beta chain was identified during a study of blood T cell repertoires in COVID-19. V shed 4 bases, J shed 4 bases, and the junction held 7 bases outside the gene matches. Germline loops: CDR1 MDHEN, CDR2 SYDVKM. There are 15 residues in the CDR3. Generated by immunoSEQ multiplex PCR, the TCRdb table keeps only in-frame clones and is missing some. The data contain a few hundred thousand clones, roughly 89% of them singletons. The chain combines TRBV28 with TRBJ2-3, with TRBD2 identical over 8 bases. Sequenced material: peripheral blood. This clonotype was obtained from a woman in her twenties or thirties with COVID-19, enrolled during active disease. For the CDR3, the DNA is TGTGCCAGCAGTTGGAGCGGGGGCGGGGCAGATACGCAGTATTTT. This sequence encodes CASSWSGGGADTQYF.